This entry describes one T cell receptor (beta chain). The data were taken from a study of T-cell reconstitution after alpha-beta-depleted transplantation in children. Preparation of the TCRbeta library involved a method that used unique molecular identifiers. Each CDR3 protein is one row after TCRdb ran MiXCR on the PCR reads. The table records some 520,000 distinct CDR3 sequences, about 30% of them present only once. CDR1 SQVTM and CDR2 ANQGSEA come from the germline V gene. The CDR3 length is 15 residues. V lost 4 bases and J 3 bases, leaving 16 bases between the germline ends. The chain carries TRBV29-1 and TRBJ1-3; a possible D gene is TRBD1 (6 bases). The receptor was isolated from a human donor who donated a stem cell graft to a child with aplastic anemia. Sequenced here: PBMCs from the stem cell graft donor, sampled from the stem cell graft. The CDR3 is CSVGAPTGNGNTIYF. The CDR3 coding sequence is TGCAGCGTTGGGGCCCCTACAGGGAATGGAAACACCATATATTTT.